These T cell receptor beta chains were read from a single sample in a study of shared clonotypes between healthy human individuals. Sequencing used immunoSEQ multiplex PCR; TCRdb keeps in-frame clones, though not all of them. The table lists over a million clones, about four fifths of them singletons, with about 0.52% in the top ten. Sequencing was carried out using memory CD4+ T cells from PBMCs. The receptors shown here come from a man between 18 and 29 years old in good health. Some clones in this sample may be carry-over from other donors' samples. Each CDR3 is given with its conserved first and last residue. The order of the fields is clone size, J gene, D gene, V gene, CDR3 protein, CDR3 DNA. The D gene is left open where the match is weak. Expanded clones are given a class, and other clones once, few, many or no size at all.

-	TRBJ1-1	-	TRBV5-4	CASSLGRGGVNTEAFF	TGTGCCAGCAGCTTGGGGCGGGGTGGAGTAAACACTGAAGCTTTCTTT
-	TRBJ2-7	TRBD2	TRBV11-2	CASSFGQGGAYEQYF	TGTGCCAGCAGCTTTGGGCAGGGAGGGGCCTACGAGCAGTACTTC
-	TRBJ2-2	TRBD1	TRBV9	CASSAGQGDTGELFF	TGTGCCAGCAGCGCCGGACAGGGGGACACCGGGGAGCTGTTTTTT
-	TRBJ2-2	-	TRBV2	CAGRLFTSGELFF	TGTGCCGGCCGCCTTTTTACGTCCGGGGAGCTGTTTTTT
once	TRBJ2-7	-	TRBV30	CAWSEGPSYEQYF	TGTGCCTGGAGTGAGGGCCCTTCCTACGAGCAGTACTTC
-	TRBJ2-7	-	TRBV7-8	CASSLNGYEQYF	TGTGCCAGCAGCTTAAACGGATACGAGCAGTACTTC
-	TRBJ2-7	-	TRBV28	CASSKWDSGTSYEQYF	TGTGCCAGCAGCAAATGGGACTCCGGAACCTCCTACGAGCAGTACTTC
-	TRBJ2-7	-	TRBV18	CASSPRRGAYEQYF	TGTGCCAGCTCACCCCGGAGAGGGGCCTACGAGCAGTACTTC
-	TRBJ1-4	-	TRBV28	CASRFPGTRVKLFF	TGTGCCAGCAGATTCCCCGGGACAAGGGTTAAACTGTTTTTT
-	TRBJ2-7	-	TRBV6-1	CASSEGGPTTYEQYF	TGTGCCAGCAGTGAAGGGGGACCGACCACCTACGAGCAGTACTTC
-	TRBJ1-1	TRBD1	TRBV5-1	CASSTGTVNTEAFF	TGCGCCAGCAGCACGGGGACAGTGAACACTGAAGCTTTCTTT
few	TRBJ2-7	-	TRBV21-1	CASSKKGTHYEQYF	TGTGCCAGCAGCAAAAAAGGCACCCACTACGAGCAGTACTTC
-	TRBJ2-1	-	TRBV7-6	CASSLGERGSSYNEQFF	TGTGCCAGCAGCTTAGGGGAAAGGGGCAGCTCCTACAATGAGCAGTTCTTC
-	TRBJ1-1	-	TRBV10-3	CATQTGTEAFF	TGTGCCACCCAGACAGGCACTGAAGCTTTCTTT
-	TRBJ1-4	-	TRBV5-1	CASSGGWGRTNEKLFF	TGCGCCAGCAGCGGAGGTTGGGGACGCACTAATGAAAAACTGTTTTTT
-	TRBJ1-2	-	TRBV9	CASSVAGQPPYGYTF	TGTGCCAGCAGCGTGGCCGGACAGCCCCCCTATGGCTACACCTTC
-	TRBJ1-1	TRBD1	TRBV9	CASSTSIPTGQAGRETEAFF	TGTGCCAGCAGCACCAGTATACCTACCGGACAGGCGGGCAGGGAAACTGAAGCTTTCTTT
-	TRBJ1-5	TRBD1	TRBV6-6	CASRDRQGAHQPQHF	TGTGCCAGCAGGGACCGACAGGGGGCCCATCAGCCCCAGCATTTT
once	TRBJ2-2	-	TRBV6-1	CASTGALSGELFF	TGTGCCAGCACCGGGGCCCTAAGCGGGGAGCTGTTTTTT
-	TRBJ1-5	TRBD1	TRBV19	CASSTRDRGDQPQHF	TGTGCCAGTAGTACCAGGGACAGGGGCGATCAGCCCCAGCATTTT
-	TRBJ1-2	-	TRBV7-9	CASSLGGEGYTF	TGTGCCAGCAGCTTAGGAGGGGAAGGCTACACCTTC
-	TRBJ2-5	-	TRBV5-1	CASSFTTVGAQEVSQYF	TGCGCCAGCAGCTTCACTACAGTGGGAGCCCAGGAGGTATCCCAGTACTTC
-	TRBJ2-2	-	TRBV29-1	CSVVLQNTGELFF	TGCAGCGTTGTTTTACAGAACACCGGGGAGCTGTTTTTT
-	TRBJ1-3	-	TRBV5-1	CASSWTLGNTIYF	TGCGCCAGCAGTTGGACCCTTGGAAACACCATATATTTT
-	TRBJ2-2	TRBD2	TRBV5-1	CASSWTSGRATGELFF	TGCGCCAGCAGCTGGACTAGCGGGAGGGCGACCGGGGAGCTGTTTTTT
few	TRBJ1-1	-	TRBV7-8	CASSLRVFTEAFF	TGTGCCAGCAGCCTCAGGGTGTTCACTGAAGCTTTCTTT
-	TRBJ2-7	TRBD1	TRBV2	CASSAGRGGRPTEQYF	TGTGCCAGCAGCGCTGGCCGAGGGGGCCGACCGACCGAGCAGTACTTC
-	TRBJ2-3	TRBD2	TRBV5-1	CASGTRSTDTQYF	TGCGCCAGCGGGACTAGGAGCACAGATACGCAGTATTTT
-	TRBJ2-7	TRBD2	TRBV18	CASSDLAGKNEQYF	TGTGCCAGCTCAGATCTAGCGGGTAAGAACGAGCAGTACTTC